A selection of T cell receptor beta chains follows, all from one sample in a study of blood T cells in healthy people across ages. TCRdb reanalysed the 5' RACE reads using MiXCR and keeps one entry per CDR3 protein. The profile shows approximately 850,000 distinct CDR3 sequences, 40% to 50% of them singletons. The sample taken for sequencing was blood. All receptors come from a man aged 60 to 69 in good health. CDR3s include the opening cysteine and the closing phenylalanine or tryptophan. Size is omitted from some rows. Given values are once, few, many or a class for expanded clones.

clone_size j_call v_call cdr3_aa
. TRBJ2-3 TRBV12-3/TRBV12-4 CASTQPSGGGSTDTQYF
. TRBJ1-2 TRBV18 CASSPPGKGYGYTF
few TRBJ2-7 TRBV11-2 CASSLRSYRVSYEQYF
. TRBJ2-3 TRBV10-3 CATAAGSDTQYF
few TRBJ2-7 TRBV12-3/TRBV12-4 CASRKGGNEQYF
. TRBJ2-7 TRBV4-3 CASSQETGSLGEQYF
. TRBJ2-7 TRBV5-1 CASKGQGLTYEQYF
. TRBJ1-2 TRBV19 CASSDRQTSTLGYTF
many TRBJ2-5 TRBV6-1 CASSGVATQYF
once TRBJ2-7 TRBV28 CASSLPGGYGQYF
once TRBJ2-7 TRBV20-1 CSARDQGSSYEQYF
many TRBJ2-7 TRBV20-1 CSARDASSLSYEQYF
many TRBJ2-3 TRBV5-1 CASRRTGSTDTQYF
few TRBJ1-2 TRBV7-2 CASSPDRGAFGYTF
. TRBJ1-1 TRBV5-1 CASSLDRETEAFF
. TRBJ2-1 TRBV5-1 CASSSWGTGYNEQFF
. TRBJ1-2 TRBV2 CASTPGVGLFDYGYTF
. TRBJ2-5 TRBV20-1 CSASKRGGLLAGQETQYF
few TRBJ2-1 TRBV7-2 CASSLALGEQFF
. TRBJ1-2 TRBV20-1 CSARGTGLREGYTF
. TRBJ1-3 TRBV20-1 CSASSGGQSISGNTIYF
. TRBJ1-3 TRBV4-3 CASSQIDRAGNTIYF
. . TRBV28 CASTEGRHYEQYF
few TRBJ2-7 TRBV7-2 CASSRDLNSYEQYF
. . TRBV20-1 CSARKAGGLDEQYF
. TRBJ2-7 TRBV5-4 CASSTYGAWEQYF
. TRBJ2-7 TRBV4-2 CASSQDNNAGWGYEQYF
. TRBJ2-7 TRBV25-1 CASTTSGASYERYF